This T cell receptor (beta chain) stems from a study of radiation and T cells in renal cell carcinoma (dated by TCRdb to 2020 to 2022). Some background on the complete study: The samples were drawn from a clinical trial, where primary renal cell carcinomas were treated with 15 Gy of stereotactic body radiation therapy and then removed by nephrectomy 4 weeks afterward. A total of 3.5 million to 4.5 million unique CDR3 nucleotide sequences, encoding fewer than 3,000,000 unique CDR3 amino acid sequences, were found across all 50 or so samples. In total, fewer than 55 samples underwent TCR beta sequencing: some 25 tumors plus 27 peripheral blood samples.

Summary of the overall study and its limitations: Because pretreatment tumor biopsies were not available, the study could not determine whether clonotypes were already present within the tumor at baseline. In blood, the top tumor clonotypes increased between baseline and 2 weeks post-radiation and then shrank by 4 weeks, which suggests that tumor-resident clones expanded only transiently. Because the trial had a single-armed design, the trial could not examine how radiation dose or scheduling affected the TCR repertoire. Blood repertoire dynamics were not followed beyond 4 weeks after treatment.

The meaning of the sample's time point label: blood 2 weeks post-SBRT. This specimen's treatment or condition label, per the study, means: 15 Gy SBRT to primary tumor, nephrectomy 4 weeks later. To follow tumor-enriched clonotypes, peripheral blood was collected serially from radiation-treated patients at baseline and again at 2 weeks and 4 weeks after SBRT. Every patient had renal cell carcinoma of clear cell pathology. Genomic DNA for TCR sequencing was prepared using the QIAamp DNA Blood Mini Kit (Qiagen). The analyses included just those samples that passed every quality control check. Remarks on this clone: This receptor's antigen is unknown. At one of its ends the junction is not consistent with the germline gene, which may arise from a read error.

Following the manufacturer's recommendations, the immunoSEQ kit was used to generate TCR beta libraries from genomic DNA. Library preparation used a first multiplex PCR with proprietary primers, then a second PCR adding unique barcodes, with bead cleanups after each round. Each sample batch included a kit-provided positive control reaction and a negative control reaction. The final libraries underwent checking on an Agilent 4200 TapeStation D1000 ScreenTape, volumetric pooling, and quantification by qPCR. Sequencing was performed on an Illumina NextSeq500 using a MidOutput 150-cycle cartridge, with 156 Read1 cycles, 15 Index1 cycles, and the kit custom primers. The pooled library was loaded at approximately 0.99 pM, and roughly 18% PhiX control was spiked in. As for the authors' bioinformatics: Vendor-processed data were analyzed in R, with a clonotype defined as all T cells sharing the same CDR3 nucleotide sequence. In the clone abundance analyses, frequencies in each sample were normalized to that sample's 10,000 most abundant clones. Public T cell clones, which averaged fewer than five per sample, were removed prior to analysis. Tumor-enriched clonotypes and baseline blood-enriched clonotypes were defined as those with an abundance difference of at least 32-fold between compartments. A beta-binomial differential abundance model was used to identify clonotypes that were expanded or contracted between blood time points. Tumor-blood repertoire similarity was measured with the Baroni-Urbani and Buser coefficient, and group comparisons used two-tailed Wilcoxon tests in R. TCRdb stores this immuneACCESS table with in-frame sequences only. Part of the clones is absent; in the studies checked, under half of the shortfall reflects unresolved V genes, and no reason is known for the rest. D and trimming were read from the DNA, whereas the V and J calls and clone size are those reported in that table. The sample table shows more than 65,000 clones, and 86% are seen once. The ten largest clones add up to approximately 22% of the sample.

The sequence was collected from a woman in her forties or fifties with renal cell carcinoma. Sequenced material: blood, taken from a patient whose treatment included radiotherapy and nephrectomy.

The CDR3 sequence is CASSHGQGNTEAFF. The DNA sequence reads TGCGCCAGCAGCCACGGACAGGGGAACACTGAAGCTTTCTTT. In this chain, TRBV7-9 is recombined with TRBJ1-1; 8 central nucleotides agree with TRBD1. CDR1 and CDR2 are drawn from the germline V gene (reference sequence): SEHNR, FQNEAQ. The CDR3 holds 14 amino acids from the cysteine to the phenylalanine. The retained sequence is limited to the CDR3, 42 bases, with the frame set at the first base.